This TCR beta chain stems from a study of PD-1 blockade in classical Hodgkin lymphoma. Regarding the study as a whole: Patients who responded completely had about the same baseline diversity as newly diagnosed patients. Nivolumab starters within 1 year of ASCT were excluded.

As regards this clone: What it recognizes is unknown.

Looked up from germline, CDR1 is MGHRA and CDR2 is YSYEKL. Trimming pared 3 bases from V and 2 bases from J, leaving 6 bases between. The CDR3 extends over 13 amino acids. Assay used: immunoSEQ multiplex PCR; TCRdb lists only in-frame clones, some missing. The repertoire consists of roughly 64,000 clones, with over 85% occurring once and the leading ten covering 6.5% to 9.5%. Stated time point: cycle 4 day 1 (C4D1), after 6 weeks of nivolumab. There was relapse after autologous stem cell transplantation in every patient, and there was variation in brentuximab vedotin exposure. This TCR was sampled from a human donor with classical Hodgkin lymphoma. This sample comprised peripheral blood mononuclear cells (PBMCs), obtained before the fourth cycle of nivolumab. This chain uses TRBV4-1 with TRBJ2-3; D perhaps matches TRBD1 (6 bases). CDR3: CASSQGHTDTQYF. Written as DNA, the CDR3 is TGCGCCAGCAGCCAGGGACACACAGATACGCAGTATTTT.